Below are 20 T cell receptor beta chains sequenced from a single sample in a study of T cells after posttransplantation cyclophosphamide. The table came from immunoSEQ multiplex PCR; TCRdb's copy has only in-frame clones and leaves some out. The data show about 5,400 clones, with none appearing a single time. Treatment was busulfan-fludarabine conditioning, a marrow graft, and cyclophosphamide on days +3 and +4. The specimen was PBMCs, collected after allogeneic stem cell transplant with posttransplant cyclophosphamide. These receptor sequences come from a female patient younger than 45 who received an allogeneic stem cell transplant from an unrelated donor, was CMV-positive, and had acute and chronic GVHD. Part of the T cells may come from the graft donor.

This clone is medium-sized (0.01 to 0.1%) within its sample. V gene TRBV21-1 combines with J gene TRBJ2-3; the table gives TRBD1 as D, unverified against the DNA. TRBV21-1 is a pseudogene. The CDR3 loop spans 16 amino acids. DNA for the CDR3: TGTGCCAGCAGCCGCGAGACAGCGATATCATGGGATACGCAGTATTTT. Translated, it gives CASSRETAISWDTQYF.

This clone has a count of ten or more. V is TRBV7-2 and J is TRBJ1-2; D might be TRBD1 (5 bases). Germline-derived CDR1 and CDR2 are SGHTA and FQGNSA. V lost 4 bases, J lost 5 bases, and 11 bases lay in between. CDR3 size: 13 residues. CDR3 sequence reads: CASSSRGGYGYTF. CDR3 nucleotides: TGTGCCAGCAGCTCACGCGGGGGGTATGGCTACACCTTC. The full variable domain, its missing parts supplied by reference TRBV7-2 and TRBJ1-2, is GAGVSQSPSNKVTEKGKDVELRCDPISGHTALYWYRQSLGQGLEFLIYFQGNSAPDKSGLPSDRFSAERTGGSVSTLTIQRTQQEDSAVYLCASSSRGGYGYTFGSGTRLTVV.

This clone was recorded many times. The chain links TRBV4-3 to TRBJ2-3; 8 nucleotides line up with TRBD2. J was trimmed by 0 bases and V by 0 bases; bases with no gene match: 2. CDR1 is LGHNA, CDR2 YSLEER, per germline. This CDR3 is built from 16 residues. CDR3 residues: CASSQDASGSTDTQYF. In DNA, the CDR3 is TGCGCCAGCAGCCAAGATGCTAGCGGGAGCACAGATACGCAGTATTTT.

At least ten counts were recorded for this clone. The rearrangement joins TRBV5-6 to TRBJ2-2; 8 bases line up with TRBD2. V lost 1 base to trimming and J lost 3 bases; unmatched junction nucleotides: 5. Germline CDR1 reads SGHDT; CDR2 reads YYEEEE. The CDR3 spans 16 residues. The CDR3 reads CASSLTGGSYTGELFF. CDR3 DNA: TGTGCCAGCAGCTTGACGGGAGGGAGTTACACCGGGGAGCTGTTTTTT.

This clone is judged medium-sized. V is TRBV9 and J is TRBJ2-1, with 9 bases lining up with TRBD2. CDR3 size: 16 residues. Per the germline V gene, CDR1 is SGDLS and CDR2 is YYNGEE. The V gene end was trimmed by 0 bases and the J gene end by 8 bases; junction bases not matched to a gene: 9. For the CDR3, the DNA is TGTGCCAGCAGCGTAGGCGGTAGCGGGAGTTTCGATGAGCAGTTCTTC. As protein: CASSVGGSGSFDEQFF.

This clone was detected many times. The chain uses TRBV5-1 and TRBJ2-1, with 7 bases lining up with TRBD2. Germline lookup yields CDR1 SGHRS and CDR2 YFSETQ. The ends lost 4 bases at V and 7 bases at J; junction bases unmatched: 14. The CDR3 length is 16 residues. Here the CDR3 reads CASSTTSVALGNEQFF. The CDR3 DNA reads TGCGCCAGCAGCACAACTAGCGTCGCCCTGGGAAATGAGCAGTTCTTC.

This clone was recorded at least ten times. The J gene is TRBJ1-3, the V gene TRBV5-6; 7 bases map to TRBD1. The CDR3 is 15 residues long. The trim removed 2 bases at V and 3 bases at J, leaving 5 bases unmatched. Germline V lookup: CDR1 SGHDT, CDR2 YYEEEE. The CDR3 DNA follows: TGTGCCAGCAGCTTAAGAGGGGGCGGTGGAAACACCATATATTTT. As protein: CASSLRGGGGNTIYF.

This clone was seen at least ten times. The rearrangement uses TRBV5-1 and TRBJ2-1; 9 positions match TRBD2. With V trimmed by 6 bases and J by 6 bases, 7 bases remained unmatched. The V gene's germline CDR1 is SGHRS and CDR2 YFSETQ. The CDR3 is made up of 14 amino acids. The CDR3 loop reads CASTLSGSFNEQFF. As DNA, the CDR3 is TGCGCCAGCACACTTAGCGGGAGTTTCAATGAGCAGTTCTTC.

The chain couples TRBV9 to TRBJ1-2, with 11 nucleotides matching TRBD1. Germline V gene sequence: CDR1 SGDLS, CDR2 YYNGEE. V gave up 4 bases and J gave up 7 bases; unmatched junction bases: 9. The CDR3 consists of 15 residues. This chain's CDR3 is CASSPGTGGEGGYTF. As DNA, the CDR3 is TGTGCCAGCAGCCCCGGGACAGGGGGTGAGGGTGGCTACACCTTC.

At least ten counts were recorded for this clone. The chain combines TRBV9 with TRBJ1-2; 7 nucleotides match TRBD1. The CDR3 consists of 15 residues. V shed 2 bases and J 4 bases; nucleotides not matched to a gene: 8. CDR1 and CDR2 (germline): SGDLS, YYNGEE. The CDR3 reads CASSVRDSSTYGYTF. The CDR3 region has the DNA TGTGCCAGCAGCGTCCGGGACAGCAGTACCTATGGCTACACCTTC.

This clone was picked up many times. The V gene is TRBV6-1, the J gene TRBJ2-3; 11 bases agree with TRBD2. CDR3 length: 15 residues. V lost 5 bases, J lost 4 bases, and 5 bases stayed unmatched. From germline, CDR1 is MNHNS and CDR2 SASEGT. As DNA, the CDR3 is TGTGCCAGCAGTCCACTAGCGGGAGAGGCAGATACGCAGTATTTT. Translation gives CASSPLAGEADTQYF.

This clone was detected many times. This chain connects TRBV9 to TRBJ2-7; 9 bases are a match to TRBD2. Germline V CDR1 and CDR2: SGDLS, YYNGEE. CDR3 size: 16 residues. V was pared by 2 bases and J by 3 bases, with 9 bases of the junction left unmatched. The CDR3 region is CASSVGEVAGVYEQYF. In DNA, the CDR3 is TGTGCCAGCAGCGTGGGAGAGGTAGCGGGGGTCTACGAGCAGTACTTC.

This clone showed up many times. This chain links TRBV11-1 with TRBJ2-7; D may be TRBD2 (5 bases). The CDR3 is made up of 13 amino acids. Germline V CDR1 and CDR2: SGHAT, FQDESV (reference sequence). V gave up 6 bases and J gave up 3 bases, with 12 bases separating them. The CDR3 coding sequence is TGTGCCAGCAGTGCTGGACTCTACTACGAGCAGTACTTC. Protein product: CASSAGLYYEQYF. Variable domain in full (rest from reference TRBV11-1 and TRBJ2-7): EAEVAQSPRYKITEKSQAVAFWCDPISGHATLYWYRQILGQGPELLVQFQDESVVDDSQLPKDRFSAERLKGVDSTLKIQPAELGDSAMYLCASSAGLYYEQYFGPGTRLTVT.

This clone was seen at least ten times. The rearrangement joins TRBV7-8 to TRBJ2-7; the D gene is possibly TRBD2 (5 bases). V lost 1 base to trimming and J lost 1 base, with 11 bases between them. The CDR3 runs 15 residues. Germline assignment: CDR1 SGHVS and CDR2 FQNEAQ. CDR3 sequence (DNA): TGTGCCAGCAGCTTAGTGAGCGGCACTTCCTACGAGCAGTACTTC. It translates to CASSLVSGTSYEQYF.

This chain links TRBV5-1 with TRBJ1-1, with D possibly being TRBD1 (6 bases). Germline values: CDR1 SGHRS, CDR2 YFSETQ. The CDR3 is 14 residues long. Trimming took off 3 bases at V and 1 base at J, with 10 bases between the two ends. The CDR3: CASSSDRPNTEAFF. CDR3 coding DNA: TGCGCCAGCAGCTCTGACAGGCCGAACACTGAAGCTTTCTTT.

The chain couples TRBV7-6 to TRBJ2-1; D perhaps matches TRBD2 (5 bases). Germline CDR1 SGHVS, CDR2 FNYEAQ. V was pared by 3 bases and J by 0 bases, with 9 bases between. This CDR3 contains 15 residues. CDR3 residues: CASSFSVSSYNEQFF. The CDR3 DNA reads TGTGCCAGCAGCTTTAGCGTGAGCTCCTACAATGAGCAGTTCTTC.

This clone was detected only a few times. The rearrangement links TRBV5-8 to TRBJ2-5; 12 bases agree with TRBD2. Germline V gives CDR1 SGHTS, CDR2 YDEGEE. This CDR3 has 18 amino acids. Losses at the gene ends were 4 bases for V and 5 bases for J; bases not matched to a gene: 15. The chain's CDR3 is CASSQEPRPSGRGETQYF. The CDR3 DNA reads TGTGCCAGCAGCCAAGAACCCCGACCTAGCGGGAGGGGGGAGACCCAGTACTTC.

This clone has at least ten counts. The V call is TRBV7-3, the J call TRBJ2-1, with 7 bases fitting TRBD2. V lost 1 base to trimming and J lost 7 bases; unmatched junction nucleotides: 7. The CDR3 contains 15 residues. Per the germline V gene, CDR1 is SGHTA and CDR2 is FQGTGA. This CDR3 reads CASSLNSGLRNEQFF. CDR3 nucleotide sequence: TGTGCCAGCAGCTTAAATAGCGGGTTGAGGAATGAGCAGTTCTTC.

This clone was seen more than once but under ten times. The same CDR3 can be traced to other DNA sequences in this sample. J is TRBJ2-7 and V is TRBV10-3; TRBD2 agrees at 8 bases. This CDR3 comprises 14 residues. V gave up 6 bases and J gave up 2 bases; unmatched junction bases: 6. CDR1 is ENHRY, CDR2 SYGVKD, per germline. CDR3 bases: TGTGCCATCAGAGGACTAGCAGGAGCCTACGAGCAGTACTTC. It is translated as CAIRGLAGAYEQYF.

Details on this clone: It differs at one base from a far larger clone, so likely a read error. The chain has TRBV5-4 and TRBJ2-7, with a weak D call TRBD2 (6 bases). CDR1 and CDR2 from the germline V gene are SGHNT and YYREEE (reference sequence). The CDR3 is made up of 14 amino acids. CDR3 sequence reads: CASRPLGRPDEPYF. CDR3 in DNA: TGTGCCAGCAGGCCCCTTGGGAGGCCGGACGAGCCGTACTTC.